A selection of T cell receptor beta chains follows, all from one sample in a study of cytomegalovirus exposure and HLA in healthy donors. Profiled with immunoSEQ multiplex PCR; TCRdb holds only in-frame clones, not every one. The sample yields 150,000 to 200,000 clones, around 72% seen once. Sample: PBMCs. Source of these receptors: a middle-aged woman in good health and CMV-seropositive. The CDR3 runs from the conserved cysteine through the conserved F or W. The D gene is left open where the match is weak. Size tells how often a clone was seen (once, few, many) or the class of an expanded clone, and some rows leave it out.

clone size: -; V gene: TRBV10-3; D gene: -; J gene: TRBJ1-1; CDR3 DNA: TGTGCCATCAGACCGCGGGCTCAGATGAACCGACGCAACACTGAAGCTTTCTTT; CDR3 protein: CAIRPRAQMNRRNTEAFF
clone size: few; V gene: TRBV5-1; D gene: -; J gene: TRBJ1-2; CDR3 DNA: TGCGCCAGCAGCTTAGGGGAAGCTGGCTACACCTTC; CDR3 protein: CASSLGEAGYTF
clone size: -; V gene: TRBV6-1; D gene: -; J gene: TRBJ1-2; CDR3 DNA: TGTGCCACCCTCTTCCGGGACACCAACTATGGCTACACCTTC; CDR3 protein: CATLFRDTNYGYTF
clone size: -; V gene: TRBV7-9; D gene: -; J gene: TRBJ1-4; CDR3 DNA: TGTGCCAGCAGCTTAAGTCGGTCCGGGACTGGTAATGAAAAACTGTTTTTT; CDR3 protein: CASSLSRSGTGNEKLFF
clone size: -; V gene: TRBV4-1; D gene: TRBD2; J gene: TRBJ2-1; CDR3 DNA: TGCGCCAGCAGCCAAGATCTAGCGGGGGGAGACAATGAGCAGTTCTTC; CDR3 protein: CASSQDLAGGDNEQFF
clone size: -; V gene: TRBV19; D gene: -; J gene: TRBJ1-2; CDR3 DNA: TGTGCCAGTAGTATACAGGATTACTATGGCTACACCTTC; CDR3 protein: CASSIQDYYGYTF
clone size: few; V gene: TRBV14; D gene: -; J gene: TRBJ2-1; CDR3 DNA: TGTGCCAGCTCCCCTCCTAGCGTATACAATGAGCAGTTCTTC; CDR3 protein: CASSPPSVYNEQFF
clone size: -; V gene: TRBV9; D gene: -; J gene: TRBJ2-2; CDR3 DNA: TGTGCCAGCAGCGTAGCCGCGAACACCGGGGAGCTGTTTTTT; CDR3 protein: CASSVAANTGELFF
clone size: -; V gene: TRBV9; D gene: TRBD2; J gene: TRBJ2-7; CDR3 DNA: TGTGCCAGCAGCGTAACTAGCGGGGGACCCTACGAGCAGTACTTC; CDR3 protein: CASSVTSGGPYEQYF
clone size: -; V gene: TRBV15; D gene: TRBD1; J gene: TRBJ2-5; CDR3 DNA: TGTGCCACCAGCAGAGATGGAGGAAGAAGACAGGGGAGGGAGACCCAGTACTTC; CDR3 protein: CATSRDGGRRQGRETQYF
clone size: -; V gene: TRBV7-2; D gene: TRBD2; J gene: TRBJ2-7; CDR3 DNA: TGTGCCAGCAGCTTAGCCAGCGGGGGGGCCTACGAGCAGTACTTC; CDR3 protein: CASSLASGGAYEQYF
clone size: -; V gene: TRBV10-3; D gene: TRBD1; J gene: TRBJ1-2; CDR3 DNA: TGTGCCATCAGTGCGGACAGGGCAAGCTATGGCTACACCTTC; CDR3 protein: CAISADRASYGYTF
clone size: -; V gene: TRBV2; D gene: -; J gene: TRBJ1-1; CDR3 DNA: TGTGCCAGCAGAGGTGAAGGACAGCCGAACACTGAAGCTTTCTTT; CDR3 protein: CASRGEGQPNTEAFF
clone size: -; V gene: TRBV30; D gene: TRBD1; J gene: TRBJ1-3; CDR3 DNA: TGTGCCTGGAGTACCTTAGGACAGGGAGGGGACACCATATATTTT; CDR3 protein: CAWSTLGQGGDTIYF
clone size: -; V gene: TRBV7-2; D gene: -; J gene: TRBJ1-2; CDR3 DNA: TGTGCCAGCAGCTTAGCTATTGTGGGGAGCTATGGCTACACCTTC; CDR3 protein: CASSLAIVGSYGYTF
clone size: -; V gene: TRBV10-3; D gene: -; J gene: TRBJ1-1; CDR3 DNA: TGTGCCATCAGTGAAGGGGGGGGTTCTGAAGCTTTCTTT; CDR3 protein: CAISEGGGSEAFF
clone size: -; V gene: TRBV7-9; D gene: TRBD1; J gene: TRBJ1-6; CDR3 DNA: TGTTCCAGCAGATTTGGGACAGGGGTCAATTCACCCCTCCACTTT; CDR3 protein: CSSRFGTGVNSPLHF
clone size: -; V gene: TRBV9; D gene: TRBD2; J gene: TRBJ2-7; CDR3 DNA: TGTGCCAGCAGCGTAGGCGGAGGAGGGAGCGGGGGAGCCTACGAGCAGTACTTC; CDR3 protein: CASSVGGGGSGGAYEQYF
clone size: -; V gene: TRBV9; D gene: TRBD1; J gene: TRBJ2-3; CDR3 DNA: TGTGCCAGCAGCGTTGGGGGACAGCCTCCAGATACGCAGTATTTT; CDR3 protein: CASSVGGQPPDTQYF
clone size: -; V gene: TRBV25-1; D gene: -; J gene: TRBJ1-1; CDR3 DNA: TGTGCCAGCAGTGATCCCGGTACTGAAGCTTTCTTT; CDR3 protein: CASSDPGTEAFF
clone size: -; V gene: TRBV18; D gene: TRBD2; J gene: TRBJ2-1; CDR3 DNA: TGTGCCAGCTCACCAGGGGGGGATGAGCAGTTCTTC; CDR3 protein: CASSPGGDEQFF
clone size: few; V gene: TRBV13; D gene: TRBD1; J gene: TRBJ1-1; CDR3 DNA: TGTGCCAGCAGCGGGCGGACAGGGCGGACTGAAGCTTTCTTT; CDR3 protein: CASSGRTGRTEAFF
clone size: -; V gene: TRBV28; D gene: -; J gene: TRBJ1-3; CDR3 DNA: TGTGCCAGCAGTTCTTACTCTGGAAACACCATATATTTT; CDR3 protein: CASSSYSGNTIYF
clone size: -; V gene: TRBV4-1; D gene: -; J gene: TRBJ1-2; CDR3 DNA: TGCGCCAGCAGCCAGGAAACGGCAGGCCTGGCTAACTATGGCTACACCTTC; CDR3 protein: CASSQETAGLANYGYTF
clone size: -; V gene: TRBV29-1; D gene: -; J gene: TRBJ2-7; CDR3 DNA: TGCAGCGTTGTTGGCGGCTACGAGCAGTACTTC; CDR3 protein: CSVVGGYEQYF
clone size: once; V gene: TRBV7-8; D gene: -; J gene: TRBJ2-2; CDR3 DNA: TGTGCCAGCATATCTACAGCGGTCACCGGGGAGCTGTTTTTT; CDR3 protein: CASISTAVTGELFF
clone size: -; V gene: TRBV5-1; D gene: -; J gene: TRBJ1-1; CDR3 DNA: TGCGCCAGCAGCTTGGAACAGGGGAACACTGAAGCTTTCTTT; CDR3 protein: CASSLEQGNTEAFF
clone size: -; V gene: TRBV7-6; D gene: -; J gene: TRBJ2-7; CDR3 DNA: TGTGCCAGCAGCTTAGTGGGTGGTGGGCCTGCCAACTCCTACGAGCAGTACTTC; CDR3 protein: CASSLVGGGPANSYEQYF
clone size: -; V gene: TRBV19; D gene: -; J gene: TRBJ1-1; CDR3 DNA: TGTGCCAGTAGGGAGTACACTGAAGCTTTCTTT; CDR3 protein: CASREYTEAFF
clone size: once; V gene: TRBV2; D gene: TRBD2; J gene: TRBJ2-3; CDR3 DNA: TGTGCCACCACGACACCGGGGGGGGGCACAGATACGCAGTATTTT; CDR3 protein: CATTTPGGGTDTQYF
clone size: -; V gene: TRBV10-3; D gene: TRBD2; J gene: TRBJ2-1; CDR3 DNA: TGTGCCATCCGCAGGAGCGGGGGGGAAAATGAGCAGTTCTTC; CDR3 protein: CAIRRSGGENEQFF
clone size: -; V gene: TRBV14; D gene: TRBD1; J gene: TRBJ1-2; CDR3 DNA: TGTGCCAGCAGCCACCGGACAGGCTATGGCTACACCTTC; CDR3 protein: CASSHRTGYGYTF
clone size: -; V gene: TRBV6-1; D gene: TRBD2; J gene: TRBJ2-1; CDR3 DNA: TGTGCCAGCAGTGCCTCTAGCGGGGGGGGCCGGTTCTTC; CDR3 protein: CASSASSGGGRFF
clone size: few; V gene: TRBV6-5; D gene: -; J gene: TRBJ2-2; CDR3 DNA: TGTGCCAGCACCAAATCCCAGGGTTATACCGGGGAGCTGTTTTTT; CDR3 protein: CASTKSQGYTGELFF
clone size: -; V gene: TRBV19; D gene: -; J gene: TRBJ1-2; CDR3 DNA: TGTGCCAGTAGATCGGAGGGTGGCTACACCTTC; CDR3 protein: CASRSEGGYTF
clone size: -; V gene: TRBV29-1; D gene: -; J gene: TRBJ2-6; CDR3 DNA: TGCAGCGTCCCTAAAGGACAGATCTCTGGGGCCAACGTCCTGACTTTC; CDR3 protein: CSVPKGQISGANVLTF
clone size: once; V gene: TRBV27; D gene: -; J gene: TRBJ1-5; CDR3 DNA: TGTGCCAGCAGTTTACGTGGGGCGGTTAGCAATCAGCCCCAGCATTTT; CDR3 protein: CASSLRGAVSNQPQHF
clone size: -; V gene: TRBV7-2; D gene: TRBD1; J gene: TRBJ1-4; CDR3 DNA: TGTGCCAGCAGCTTAAGGGACAGGGGCGCAAATGAAAAACTGTTTTTT; CDR3 protein: CASSLRDRGANEKLFF
clone size: many; V gene: TRBV4-3; D gene: -; J gene: TRBJ2-2; CDR3 DNA: TGCGCCAGCAGCCAAGTCTCTTACAGGGATACCGGGGAGCTGTTTTTT; CDR3 protein: CASSQVSYRDTGELFF
clone size: -; V gene: TRBV29-1; D gene: -; J gene: TRBJ1-3; CDR3 DNA: TGCAGCGTTGAGGAGGGAGACACCATATATTTT; CDR3 protein: CSVEEGDTIYF
clone size: -; V gene: TRBV5-1; D gene: TRBD1; J gene: TRBJ1-2; CDR3 DNA: TGCGCCAGCAGCCTGGGCGCGACAGGGGGTGGCTACACCTTC; CDR3 protein: CASSLGATGGGYTF
clone size: -; V gene: TRBV5-8; D gene: -; J gene: TRBJ2-7; CDR3 DNA: TGTGCCAGCAGCCCCTCCCGCTACGAGCAGTACTTC; CDR3 protein: CASSPSRYEQYF
clone size: -; V gene: TRBV7-9; D gene: -; J gene: TRBJ1-1; CDR3 DNA: TGTGCCAGCAGCTCTTCCTGGGGGCCGGCCACTGAAGCTTTCTTT; CDR3 protein: CASSSSWGPATEAFF
clone size: -; V gene: TRBV9; D gene: -; J gene: TRBJ1-2; CDR3 DNA: TGTGCCAGCAGCCCTGACTTTAACTATGGCTACACCTTC; CDR3 protein: CASSPDFNYGYTF
clone size: -; V gene: TRBV5-6; D gene: -; J gene: TRBJ2-3; CDR3 DNA: TGTGCCAGCAGCTCTCCGGGAGCTGATACGCAGTATTTT; CDR3 protein: CASSSPGADTQYF
clone size: -; V gene: TRBV9; D gene: -; J gene: TRBJ1-1; CDR3 DNA: TGTGCCAGCAGCCTCACAGGGATGAACACTGAAGCTTTCTTT; CDR3 protein: CASSLTGMNTEAFF
clone size: -; V gene: TRBV30; D gene: -; J gene: TRBJ1-2; CDR3 DNA: TGTGCCTGGCGACTTGAACAGGGAGCTAACTATGGCTACACCTTC; CDR3 protein: CAWRLEQGANYGYTF
clone size: -; V gene: TRBV19; D gene: -; J gene: TRBJ1-1; CDR3 DNA: TGTGCCAGTAGGCCCAGGGGCTCCACTGAAGCTTTCTTT; CDR3 protein: CASRPRGSTEAFF
clone size: -; V gene: TRBV7-2; D gene: -; J gene: TRBJ1-2; CDR3 DNA: TGTGCCAGCAGCTTCGAAACGGGAACCCGCTATGGCTACACCTTC; CDR3 protein: CASSFETGTRYGYTF
clone size: -; V gene: TRBV28; D gene: -; J gene: TRBJ1-4; CDR3 DNA: TGTGCCAGCAGGGAACAGGGTTCTGAAAAACTGTTTTTT; CDR3 protein: CASREQGSEKLFF
clone size: -; V gene: TRBV6-1; D gene: TRBD1; J gene: TRBJ2-5; CDR3 DNA: TGTGCCAGCAGTGAAGCCGGGACAGGGGGGGAGACCCAGTACTTC; CDR3 protein: CASSEAGTGGETQYF
clone size: few; V gene: TRBV4-2; D gene: -; J gene: TRBJ1-6; CDR3 DNA: TGTGCCAGCAGCCACGCCTCCGACGGGAGCTCCTATAATTCACCCCTCCACTTT; CDR3 protein: CASSHASDGSSYNSPLHF
clone size: -; V gene: TRBV19; D gene: -; J gene: TRBJ2-7; CDR3 DNA: TGTGCCAGTAGCATGGACATCGGCGGATACGAGCAGTACTTC; CDR3 protein: CASSMDIGGYEQYF
clone size: -; V gene: TRBV5-4; D gene: TRBD1; J gene: TRBJ2-7; CDR3 DNA: TGTGCCAGCAGCGAGAGTACAGGGGTTGACTACGAGCAGTACTTC; CDR3 protein: CASSESTGVDYEQYF
clone size: once; V gene: TRBV27; D gene: TRBD1; J gene: TRBJ1-5; CDR3 DNA: TGTGCCAGCAGTTTGGTGGGACAGGGGGAAAAGCCCCAGCATTTT; CDR3 protein: CASSLVGQGEKPQHF
clone size: -; V gene: TRBV7-9; D gene: -; J gene: TRBJ1-2; CDR3 DNA: TGTGCCAGCAGCTTAGGGGGGCAGGGTCATGGCTACACCTTC; CDR3 protein: CASSLGGQGHGYTF
clone size: -; V gene: TRBV2; D gene: TRBD2; J gene: TRBJ2-1; CDR3 DNA: TGTGCCAGCACTGGTGGTCTAGCGGGGGACTACAATGAGCAGTTCTTC; CDR3 protein: CASTGGLAGDYNEQFF
clone size: once; V gene: TRBV10-2; D gene: -; J gene: TRBJ1-2; CDR3 DNA: TGCGCCAGCAAAACCATTCATAAAATCGGAGGTCGTAAATATGGCTACACCTTC; CDR3 protein: CASKTIHKIGGRKYGYTF
clone size: -; V gene: TRBV4-3; D gene: -; J gene: TRBJ2-3; CDR3 DNA: TGCGCCAGCAGCCAAGACCATGGACCGGGGGACGATACGCAGTATTTT; CDR3 protein: CASSQDHGPGDDTQYF